This passage covers 4 T cell receptor beta chains from one sample sequenced in a study of blood T cell repertoires in COVID-19. Clones were read by immunoSEQ multiplex PCR, and TCRdb kept only the in-frame ones, dropping some. The data hold about 250,000 clones, with around nine tenths observed a single time. The sample comprised peripheral blood. Receptors were obtained from a woman in her thirties or forties who had recovered from COVID-19.

The V call is TRBV3-1 (or the pseudogene TRBV3-2), the J call TRBJ1-2, with 8 nucleotides matching TRBD1. CDR1 is LGHDT, CDR2 YNNKEL, per germline (reference sequence). V lost 3 bases to trimming and J lost 8 bases; unmatched junction nucleotides: 8. CDR3 size: 14 residues. This CDR3 is CASSQDDRGRGYTF. Written as DNA, the CDR3 is TGTGCCAGCAGCCAGGATGACAGGGGACGGGGCTACACCTTC.

The chain has TRBV19 and TRBJ2-1, with 10 bases aligning to TRBD2. Germline CDR1 LNHDA, CDR2 SQIVND (reference sequence). The CDR3 consists of 15 residues. Losses at the gene ends were 6 bases for V and 4 bases for J; bases not matched to a gene: 6. CDR3 residues: CASRSGRDWYNEQFF. The CDR3 bases are TGTGCCAGTAGAAGCGGGAGGGATTGGTACAATGAGCAGTTCTTC.

The gene calls are TRBV5-1 and TRBJ2-7; 8 positions match TRBD2. V lost 5 bases, J lost 0 bases, and 10 bases stayed unmatched. Germline lookup yields CDR1 SGHRS and CDR2 YFSETQ. This CDR3 region has 16 residues. CDR3 nucleotide sequence: TGCGCCAGCAGAATGATACTGAGCGGGAGCTCCTACGAGCAGTACTTC. Encoded protein: CASRMILSGSSYEQYF.

The gene calls are TRBV3-1 (or the pseudogene TRBV3-2) and TRBJ2-1; TRBD1 might be the D (7 bases). Germline CDR1 reads LGHDT; CDR2 reads YNNKEL (reference sequence). Trimming took 8 bases from V and 4 from J, leaving 15 bases between them. The CDR3 extends over 14 amino acids. CDR3 in amino acids: CASRKGAGYNEQFF. Here the CDR3 DNA reads TGTGCCAGCCGAAAGGGGGCGGGATACAATGAGCAGTTCTTC.